These 25 T cell receptor beta chains share one sample of origin, sequenced in a study of T cell responses to AZD1222 COVID-19 vaccine (dated by TCRdb to the early 2020s). Libraries were constructed by the immunoSEQ multiplex PCR assay. The table was pulled from immuneACCESS by TCRdb, which kept in-frame rearrangements only. Such tables lose some clones; where checked, under half of the loss comes from unresolved V genes, and the rest has no known cause. The sample contains more than 150,000 clones, around 87% of them found a single time. The top ten constitute about 8.9% of the sample. According to the study, the label for this sample's time point signals: about 28 days (+/-7) after the second vaccine dose. The sequencing here drew on peripheral blood, taken 28 days after the second AZD1222 dose. The receptors originated from an adult who received the AZD1222 COVID-19 vaccine.

This clone has just a few counts. The gene calls are TRBV6-2 or TRBV6-3 and TRBJ2-1; 7 bases are a match to TRBD1. The J segment lost 8 bases and the V segment lost 5 bases, leaving 15 bases of the junction unmatched. This CDR3 contains 16 residues. CDR1 is MNHEY and CDR2 is SVGEGT in the germline V gene. This CDR3 is CASSTSGGRGVDEQFF. CDR3 sequence (DNA): TGTGCCAGCAGTACCTCAGGGGGAAGGGGAGTGGATGAGCAGTTCTTC.

CDR3 nucleotide sequence: TGTGCCAGCAGCCAAGATTTTGGGGTGGAGACCCAGTACTTC. Translating it yields CASSQDFGVETQYF. The gene calls are TRBV3-1 (or the pseudogene TRBV3-2) and TRBJ2-5; D remains unclear. CDR3 length: 14 residues. Trimming took 0 bases from V and 5 from J, leaving 10 bases between them. In germline, CDR1 is LGHDT, CDR2 YNNKEL (reference sequence).

The chain joins TRBV12-5 to TRBJ1-1; D may be TRBD1 (5 bases). The V end was cut by 3 bases, the J end by 1 base, with 6 bases between. The germline gives CDR1 LGHNT, CDR2 FRNRAP. The CDR3 totals 13 residues. As DNA, the CDR3 is TGTGCTAGTGGTTTAGGGACGAACACTGAAGCTTTCTTT. Amino acid sequence: CASGLGTNTEAFF. Combining the CDR3 with reference TRBV12-5 and TRBJ1-1 gives the whole variable domain DARVTQTPRHKVTEMGQEVTMRCQPILGHNTVFWYRQTMMQGLELLAYFRNRAPLDDSGMPKDRFSAEMPDATLATLKIQPSEPRDSAVYFCASGLGTNTEAFFGQGTRLTVV.

The chain carries TRBV28 and TRBJ2-5; no clear D. Germline values: CDR1 MDHEN, CDR2 SYDVKM. Deletions cut 5 bases from V and 2 bases from J, with 6 bases between. The CDR3 loop spans 12 amino acids. CDR3 DNA sequence: TGTGCCAGCAGTATGCGGCAAGAGACCCAGTACTTC. Its translation is CASSMRQETQYF.

The chain combines TRBV3-1 (or the pseudogene TRBV3-2) with TRBJ1-6; a possible D gene is TRBD1 (6 bases). The CDR3 is 16 amino acids. Germline CDR1 is LGHDT and CDR2 is YNNKEL (reference sequence). The V end lost 4 bases, the J end lost 7 bases, and 17 bases lay between the germline ends. The CDR3 nucleotides read TGTGCCAGCAGCCTCCGTGAAGGGGGAAAGAATTCACCCCTCCACTTT. It codes for CASSLREGGKNSPLHF.

This chain connects TRBV12-3 or TRBV12-4 to TRBJ2-3; D perhaps matches TRBD2 (5 bases). V shed 6 bases and J shed 2 bases, with 9 bases lying between them. The CDR3 sequence is 13 residues long. The CDR3 region is CASSQDYTDTQYF. The CDR3 DNA sequence: TGTGCCAGCAGCCAAGACTACACAGATACGCAGTATTTT.

The chain combines TRBV6-2 or TRBV6-3 with TRBJ1-1; D is undetermined. Germline V gene data show CDR1 as MNHEY and CDR2 as SVGEGT. Trimming removed 5 bases from V and 2 bases from J, with 12 bases in between. The CDR3 totals 14 residues. CDR3 region: CASSNLVLNTEAFF. Written as DNA, the CDR3 is TGTGCCAGCAGTAACCTGGTGCTTAACACTGAAGCTTTCTTT.

The table lists this clone with a few counts. The chain employs TRBV9 and TRBJ2-3, with D possibly being TRBD1 (6 bases). V lost 0 bases and J 3 bases, leaving 8 bases between the germline ends. Germline V gives CDR1 SGDLS, CDR2 YYNGEE. This CDR3 contains 14 residues. CDR3 bases: TGTGCCAGCAGCGTAGCGAGGGGGACAGATACGCAGTATTTT. It encodes CASSVARGTDTQYF.

The CDR3 protein is CASSLFGDIPQYEQFF. As DNA, the CDR3 is TGTGCCAGCAGTTTATTCGGGGACATCCCACAATATGAGCAGTTCTTC. The rearrangement uses TRBV27 and TRBJ2-1; maybe TRBD1 (6 bases). V was trimmed by 1 base and J by 8 bases, leaving 18 bases between them. This CDR3 comprises 16 residues. The germline V gene has CDR1 MNHEY and CDR2 SMNVEV (reference sequence).

The chain employs TRBV7-8 and TRBJ2-1; D gene unclear. The CDR3 loop spans 12 amino acids. Germline V gene data show CDR1 as SGHVS and CDR2 as FQNEAQ. The V gene lost 2 bases and the J gene lost 6 bases, with 5 bases spanning the gap. The CDR3 reads CASSLRANEQFF. For the CDR3, the DNA is TGTGCCAGCAGCTTACGGGCCAATGAGCAGTTCTTC.

The V gene is TRBV28, the J gene TRBJ1-2, with D perhaps TRBD1 (6 bases). Germline V gene data show CDR1 as MDHEN and CDR2 as SYDVKM. This CDR3 region has 13 residues. V lost 3 bases and J lost 7, with 12 bases in between. CDR3 nucleotides: TGTGCCAGCAGTTTTTGGACAGCTTCTGGCTACACCTTC. This codes for CASSFWTASGYTF.

The rearrangement uses TRBV30 and TRBJ1-1; TRBD1 might be the D (5 bases). Trimming took off 3 bases at V and 0 bases at J, with 17 bases between the two ends. Germline CDR1 and CDR2: GTSNPN and SVGIG (reference sequence). The length of the CDR3 is 16 residues. Here the CDR3 reads CAWRRPGSSMNTEAFF. The CDR3 bases are TGTGCCTGGAGGCGACCAGGGTCATCCATGAACACTGAAGCTTTCTTT.

In its sample, this clone was seen a few times. The chain's CDR3 is CASSNRDGGHYEQYF. CDR3 DNA: TGTGCCAGCTCCAACCGGGACGGAGGACACTACGAGCAGTACTTC. This chain connects TRBV13 to TRBJ2-7; either TRBD1 or TRBD2 may fit D (5 bases each). The germline V gene encodes CDR1 PRHDT and CDR2 FYEKMQ (reference sequence). V lost 8 bases to trimming and J lost 3 bases, with 20 bases between them. The CDR3 consists of 15 residues. Full variable domain (missing parts from reference TRBV13 and TRBJ2-7): AAGVIQSPRHLIKEKRETATLKCYPIPRHDTVYWYQQGPGQDPQFLISFYEKMQSDKGSIPDRFSAQQFSDYHSELNMSSLELGDSALYFCASSNRDGGHYEQYFGPGTRLTVT.

The chain couples TRBV15 to TRBJ1-1; D unresolved. The CDR3 runs to 11 residues. V dropped 8 bases and J dropped 1 base, with 5 bases sitting between them. The germline V gene encodes CDR1 LNHNV and CDR2 YYDKDF (reference sequence). The CDR3 DNA follows: TGTGCCACCGAGTCGAACACTGAAGCTTTCTTT. Protein: CATESNTEAFF.

The chain carries TRBV27 and TRBJ2-7; tentative D call: TRBD2 (5 bases). CDR1 is MNHEY, CDR2 SMNVEV, per germline (reference sequence). The CDR3 spans 15 residues. The V end was cut by 0 bases, the J end by 6 bases, with 15 bases between. The CDR3 spells CASSLSSEARFEQYF. CDR3 bases: TGTGCCAGCAGTTTATCTAGCGAGGCCCGCTTCGAGCAGTACTTC.

The rearrangement joins TRBV15 to TRBJ2-5; D uncertain. CDR1 LNHNV and CDR2 YYDKDF come from the germline V gene (reference sequence). The length of the CDR3 is 13 residues. The germline V and J ends were trimmed by 4 bases and 5 bases, with 11 bases remaining between them. DNA for the CDR3: TGTGCCACCAGCAAGGGCCTTAGGGAGACCCAGTACTTC. It codes for CATSKGLRETQYF.

The chain uses TRBV7-3 and TRBJ2-6, with 12 bases that match TRBD1. The V and J ends lost 8 bases and 4 bases, in that order; junction bases with no gene match: 3. From germline, CDR1 is SGHTA and CDR2 FQGTGA. The CDR3 is made up of 15 amino acids. The CDR3 loop is CASGTGGAGANVLTF. Here the CDR3 DNA reads TGTGCCAGCGGGACAGGGGGCGCAGGGGCCAACGTCCTGACTTTC. Full variable domain (missing parts from reference TRBV7-3 and TRBJ2-6): GAGVSQTPSNKVTEKGKYVELRCDPISGHTALYWYRQSLGQGPEFLIYFQGTGAADDSGLPNDRFFAVRPEGSVSTLKIQRTERGDSAVYLCASGTGGAGANVLTFGAGSRLTVL.

This clone was recorded once. The V call is TRBV5-6, the J call TRBJ2-7, with 11 bases lining up with TRBD1. Per germline, CDR1 SGHDT and CDR2 YYEEEE. The CDR3 spans 13 residues. After removal of 4 bases from V and 6 bases from J, the junction contained 3 bases not matched to a gene. CDR3 region: CASSRDRGGEQYF. In nucleotides, the CDR3 is TGTGCCAGCAGCCGGGACAGGGGGGGCGAGCAGTACTTC.

The J gene is TRBJ2-5, the V gene TRBV6-2 or TRBV6-3; maybe TRBD2 (6 bases). This CDR3 is 14 amino acids long. Deletions cut 6 bases from V and 5 bases from J, with 16 bases between. Germline V CDR1 and CDR2: MNHEY, SVGEGT. The CDR3 DNA follows: TGTGCCAGCAGCCCCCCTACTAGCCCGGAGACCCAGTACTTC. Protein product: CASSPPTSPETQYF.

This clone was detected only a few times. The chain recombines TRBV27 with TRBJ2-7, with 12 bases fitting TRBD2. The V and J ends lost 6 bases and 5 bases, in that order; junction bases with no gene match: 5. The CDR3 is 14 residues long. Germline values: CDR1 MNHEY, CDR2 SMNVEV (reference sequence). CDR3 residues: CASRYLAGGHEQYF. In DNA form, the CDR3 reads TGTGCCAGCAGGTACCTAGCGGGAGGGCACGAGCAGTACTTC.

The rearrangement uses TRBV19 and TRBJ2-1; the D is unclear. The CDR3 extends over 12 amino acids. Between the trimmed V and J ends, which lost 5 bases and 7 bases, there was a span of 9 bases. Per germline, CDR1 LNHDA and CDR2 SQIVND (reference sequence). This chain's CDR3 is CASSLKWNEQFF. The CDR3 nucleotides read TGTGCCAGTAGTTTAAAGTGGAATGAGCAGTTCTTC.

In its sample, this clone was seen once. V usage is TRBV6-5 and J usage is TRBJ1-6, with a tentative D call TRBD1 (5 bases). V was pared by 7 bases and J by 12 bases, with 19 bases between. Per the germline V gene, CDR1 is MNHEY and CDR2 is SVGAGI. The CDR3 consists of 14 residues. CDR3 sequence (DNA): TGTGCCAGCACATCCCAGGCAGGGCCCAAACCCCTCCACTTT. It translates to CASTSQAGPKPLHF.

The table lists this clone with a few counts. The chain combines TRBV27 with TRBJ2-7; 7 bases fit TRBD1. V lost 6 bases, J lost 5 bases, and 4 bases stayed unmatched. CDR1 is MNHEY and CDR2 is SMNVEV in the germline V gene (reference sequence). The CDR3 extends over 12 amino acids. The CDR3 loop reads CASRRGPHEQYF. For the CDR3, the DNA is TGTGCCAGCAGAAGGGGGCCCCACGAGCAGTACTTC.

The chain recombines TRBV28 with TRBJ2-3; 9 bases align to TRBD1. Germline V gene sequence: CDR1 MDHEN, CDR2 SYDVKM. This CDR3 spans 12 amino acids. Losses at the gene ends were 5 bases for V and 8 bases for J; bases not matched to a gene: 2. CDR3 nucleotide sequence: TGTGCCAGCAGTCCGACAGGGGGTACGCAGTATTTT. As protein: CASSPTGGTQYF. The full variable domain, in which reference TRBV28 and TRBJ2-3 provide the parts outside the CDR3, is DVKVTQSSRYLVKRTGEKVFLECVQDMDHENMFWYRQDPGLGLRLIYFSYDVKMKEKGDIPEGYSVSREKKERFSLILESASTNQTSMYLCASSPTGGTQYFGPGTRLTVL.

The chain carries TRBV10-3 and TRBJ1-6; D is unclear. Germline values: CDR1 ENHRY, CDR2 SYGVKD. V was clipped by 2 bases and J by 8 bases, with 4 bases between them. The CDR3 totals 12 residues. The DNA of the CDR3 is TGTGCCATCAGTGAGGGGGATTCACCCCTCCACTTT. Residues: CAISEGDSPLHF.